This T cell receptor (beta chain) is from a study of beta chain features in type 1 diabetes. CD45RO/CCR7/CD25/CD127/CD95/CD27 staining was used to isolate CD4+ naive, central memory, regulatory and stem cell-like memory cells by sorting. This clone showed up just a few times. Its target is unknown. Germline lookup yields CDR1 MGHRA and CDR2 YSYEKL. After removal of 3 bases from V and 0 bases from J, the junction contained 9 bases not matched to a gene. The CDR3 is 17 amino acids. Findings and limits, study-wide: It was among patients, rather than healthy donors, that naive, central memory and Treg TCRB repertoires appeared more similar. For type 1 diabetes patients, VDJ junctions showed fewer insertions and more deletions. Shortening of TCRB CDR3s, moderate but significant, appeared in all four CD4+ subsets of Type 1 diabetes patients.

All of the isolated RNA was reverse transcribed, so expressed TCRB transcripts were sequenced. The method was immunoSEQ multiplex PCR; TCRdb's version includes in-frame clones alone and lacks a portion of them. In the table there are 200,000 to 250,000 clones, approximately 13% of which are singletons. J is TRBJ2-7 and V is TRBV4-1, with 9 bases lining up with TRBD2. The TCR originated in a man aged 30 to 39 with type 1 diabetes. The sample comprised naive CD4+ T cells from blood. CDR3 region: CASSHGTSLGRSYEQYF. For the CDR3, the DNA is TGCGCCAGCAGCCATGGGACTAGCTTAGGCCGCTCCTACGAGCAGTACTTC.